These 2 T cell receptor beta chains were sequenced from one sample in a study of blood T cell repertoires in COVID-19 (dated by TCRdb to the early 2020s). Library prep was done by the immunoSEQ multiplex PCR assay. This is the immuneACCESS table as TCRdb keeps it, with only in-frame sequences that have V and J called. A part of the clones is gone; compared with another copy, unresolved V genes explain less than half, and the rest is unexplained. For this sample there are fewer than 250,000 clones; approximately 80% appear just once. The top ten clones comprise around 11% of the sample. The sample consisted of peripheral blood. The origin of the receptors is a woman between 50 and 59 years old with acute or convalescent COVID-19.

This clone was seen a handful of times. The rearrangement links TRBV6-5 to TRBJ1-4, with 7 nucleotides matching TRBD1. CDR3 size: 15 residues. Germline CDR1 reads MNHEY; CDR2 reads SVGAGI. Trimming at V came to 6 bases and at J to 8 bases, leaving 12 bases not matched to a gene. CDR3 in amino acids: CASSRDPTGWEKLFF. Written as DNA, the CDR3 is TGTGCCAGCAGCCGCGACCCGACAGGGTGGGAAAAACTGTTTTTT.

The chain combines TRBV27 with TRBJ2-7, with 12 bases fitting TRBD1. V was pared by 5 bases and J by 5 bases, with 13 bases of the junction left unmatched. Germline V lookup: CDR1 MNHEY, CDR2 SMNVEV (reference sequence). This CDR3 region has 17 residues. CDR3 coding DNA: TGTGCCAGCAGTGAGGGATACCGGGACAGGGGGCAAGACGAGCAGTACTTC. This translates into CASSEGYRDRGQDEQYF.